The entry that follows covers one TCR beta chain sequence. What it binds is unknown. The record originates from a study of regulatory T cells in long-lasting Graves disease. Turning to the study itself: The study counted Graves' disease as persistent given over 5 years of antithyroid drugs and positive TSH receptor antibodies.

Study results and caveats: Possibly, too few samples lowered accuracy.

Time point in this sample: persistent/refractory GD, antithyroid drugs over 5 years with positive TRAb. PBMC RNA served as the TCR library source. Criteria from the American Thyroid Association guidelines were applied to diagnose Graves' disease. Sequencing libraries for TCR beta were prepared with iRepertoire HTBI primers and Arm-PCR of CDR3 regions. TCRdb re-analysed the multiplex PCR reads in MiXCR, keeping a single row per CDR3 protein. The sample includes some 450,000 distinct CDR3 sequences, around 24% seen only once; the top ten take roughly 26%. Sequenced material: peripheral blood mononuclear cells (PBMCs), taken when the disease was refractory, from a patient treated with antithyroid drugs. This TCR came from a female donor with Graves disease.

The CDR3 region has the DNA TGTGCCAGCACCTCCACTGAGGGAGTGAATTCACCCCTCCACTTT. This sequence encodes CASTSTEGVNSPLHF. The chain links TRBV6-1 to TRBJ1-6; D not resolved. The V and J ends lost 7 bases and 7 bases respectively, with 17 bases between them. CDR1 MNHNS and CDR2 SASEGT come from the germline V gene. The CDR3 runs to 15 residues.